The present T cell receptor (beta chain) was sequenced within a study of Ad26.COV2.S vaccination and SARS-CoV-2 variants. The CDR3 totals 12 residues. The germline V gene has CDR1 SNHLY and CDR2 FYNNEI. Trimming at V came to 5 bases and at J to 6 bases, leaving 1 base not matched to a gene. With regard to this clone: Its antigen is as yet unknown.

Study observations and caveats: For non-spike TCRs, breadth in vaccine recipients resembled that in placebo recipients. The placebo group had lower spike-specific TCR breadth than the vaccine recipients did.

Treatment: some 20 received Ad26.COV2.S at low or high dose, single or two shots; 5 received placebo; per-sample allocation not given. Day 63 after the first injection of vaccine or placebo was the sampling time. Some clones are missing from TCRdb's copy, which holds only in-frame ones; the method was immunoSEQ multiplex PCR. The repertoire holds about 330,000 clones, 85% to 90% seen once, with about 5.4% in the top ten. This receptor was identified in a person between 18 and 59 years old who received the Ad26.COV2.S COVID-19 vaccine or a placebo. The sample in question was peripheral blood, obtained in a trial of Ad26.COV2.S vaccine versus placebo. The V and J genes are TRBV2 and TRBJ1-2, with 9 bases lining up with TRBD1. The CDR3 sequence is CASSTGGNGYTF. CDR3 nucleotides: TGTGCCAGCAGTACAGGGGGCAATGGCTACACCTTC.